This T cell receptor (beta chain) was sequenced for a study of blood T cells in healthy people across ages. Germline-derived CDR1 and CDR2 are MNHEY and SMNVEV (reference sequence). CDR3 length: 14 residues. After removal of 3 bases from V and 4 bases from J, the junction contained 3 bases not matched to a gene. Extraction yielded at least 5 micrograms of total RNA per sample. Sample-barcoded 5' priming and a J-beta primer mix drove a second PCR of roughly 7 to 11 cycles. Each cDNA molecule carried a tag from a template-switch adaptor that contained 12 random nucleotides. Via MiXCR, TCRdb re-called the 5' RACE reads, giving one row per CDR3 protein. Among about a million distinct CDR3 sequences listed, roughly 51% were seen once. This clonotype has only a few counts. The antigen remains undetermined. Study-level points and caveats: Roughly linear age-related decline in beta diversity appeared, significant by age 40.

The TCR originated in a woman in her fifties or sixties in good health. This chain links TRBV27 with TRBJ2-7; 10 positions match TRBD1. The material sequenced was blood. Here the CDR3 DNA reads TGTGCCAGCAGTTTCGGGACAGGGGAATACGAGCAGTACTTC. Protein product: CASSFGTGEYEQYF.